This TCR beta chain emerged from a study of T cell changes during pregnancy in multiple sclerosis. The CDR3 length is 17 residues. The germline gives CDR1 SGHDN, CDR2 FVKESK. Trimming shortened V by 1 base and J by 7 bases, and 19 bases separated the two germline ends. TCRdb's table, derived via immunoSEQ multiplex PCR, lists solely in-frame clones and lacks some. The sample lists under 40,000 clones; 90% to 95% were seen once. The rearrangement links TRBV14 to TRBJ1-4, with D tentatively TRBD1 (5 bases). The receptor comes from a female donor in good health, enrolled as a control in a pregnancy study. The sample here was CD4+ T cells from peripheral blood mononuclear cells, taken in the third trimester of pregnancy. The chain's CDR3 is CASSQGLGVRDFEKLFF. CDR3 in DNA: TGTGCCAGCAGCCAAGGCTTAGGTGTTCGGGACTTTGAAAAACTGTTTTTT.